The source of this TCR beta chain is a study of T-cell reconstitution after alpha-beta-depleted transplantation in children. Study-level findings and limits: As was reported, about two months after transplant, alpha-beta T cells came from several hundred expanded graft clones. Counts and diversity of T cells one year after transplant came mostly from newly produced T cells.

It was with unique molecular identifiers that the TCRbeta library was prepared. TCRdb re-derived calls from the PCR reads in MiXCR, one entry per CDR3 protein. The table includes around 440,000 distinct CDR3 sequences, under 20% detected once. On this clonotype: Its antigen remains unknown.

The CDR3 consists of 17 residues. V lost 3 bases and J 0 bases, leaving 15 bases between the germline ends. Germline-derived CDR1 and CDR2 are SGHRS and YFSETQ. The source of this sequence is a boy under two years old who had a stem cell transplant for Wiskott-Aldrich syndrome, so the T cells may come from the graft donor. The rearrangement joins TRBV5-1 to TRBJ2-2, with D perhaps matching TRBD1 (6 bases). Specimen: PBMCs, mostly from graft donor cells, collected 360 days after TCRalphabeta/CD19-depleted stem cell transplant. In DNA form, the CDR3 reads TGCGCCAGCAGCTCCACCACAGGGTCACCGAACACCGGGGAGCTGTTTTTT. Translation: CASSSTTGSPNTGELFF.